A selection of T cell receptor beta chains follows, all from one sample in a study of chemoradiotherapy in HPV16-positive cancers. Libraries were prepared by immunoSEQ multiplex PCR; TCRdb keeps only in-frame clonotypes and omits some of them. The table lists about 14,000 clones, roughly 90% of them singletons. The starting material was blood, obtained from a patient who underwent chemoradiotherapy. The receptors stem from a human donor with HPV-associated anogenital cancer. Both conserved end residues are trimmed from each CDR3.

ASSKGLLNEQF,TRBV2,TRBJ2-1
ASSPRFFGANEQF,TRBV19,TRBJ2-1
ASSPPGGSYNEQF,TRBV18,TRBJ2-1
ASSFSYEQY,TRBV7-2,TRBJ2-7
ASSLGDTLYEQY,TRBV5-3,TRBJ2-7
ASSVLRVENYGYT,TRBV19,TRBJ1-2
ASSNRDQSQEQF,TRBV6-1,TRBJ2-1
ASSTPDRPNEQF,TRBV14,TRBJ2-1
ASSPLAGARTDTQY,TRBV4-1,TRBJ2-3
ASSLDAYNSPLH,TRBV19,TRBJ1-6
ASSEGAKNYGYT,TRBV6-1,TRBJ1-2
ASSLASGTGDN,TRBV5-1,TRBJ2-4
ASSKTGRASNYGYT,TRBV11-2,TRBJ1-2
ASTRSGTNYGYT,TRBV27,TRBJ1-2
AIQGGNEQF,TRBV6-6,TRBJ2-1
ASSPGANTDTQY,TRBV18,TRBJ2-3
ASSLSFYETQY,TRBV5-8,TRBJ2-5
ASSKRQGTDTQY,TRBV11-3,TRBJ2-3
ASTKWDRASNTGELF,TRBV7-6,TRBJ2-2
ASSYEGFTGELF,TRBV6-5,TRBJ2-2
ASSLEVGTDTQY,TRBV5-1,TRBJ2-3
AWSVGGQGDTEAF,TRBV30,TRBJ1-1
ASSSRVYGNTIY,TRBV6-5,TRBJ1-3
ASSPRGGSAEAF,TRBV13,TRBJ1-1
ASSATGTENQPQH,TRBV9,TRBJ1-5
ASSIQGVGEQY,TRBV19,TRBJ2-7
ASSSLRGGPYEQY,TRBV11-2,TRBJ2-7
ASSADFAGTKTQY,TRBV2,TRBJ2-5
AWSGGLAVQETQY,TRBV30,TRBJ2-5
ASSPRADTEAF,TRBV7-2,TRBJ1-1
ASSFQVGTQETQY,TRBV7-2,TRBJ2-5
ASSLGPGPNEKLF,TRBV5-5,TRBJ1-4
ASRGQGSSGELF,TRBV2,TRBJ2-2
ASGERLSRGGRKRTDTQY,TRBV19,TRBJ2-3
ASSVGSGNTEAF,TRBV9,TRBJ1-1
ASSQEGMREQY,TRBV4-1,TRBJ2-7
ASSYNRDRGSEQY,TRBV6-5,TRBJ2-7
ASSESINTIY,TRBV2,TRBJ1-3
ASSDTAAGADTQY,TRBV6-4,TRBJ2-3
ASRFGQAPREQY,TRBV19,TRBJ2-7
ASSPLMLGTEAF,TRBV19,TRBJ1-1
ASSPRTSGYNEQF,TRBV7-2,TRBJ2-1
ASRTGGFTEAF,TRBV7-9,TRBJ1-1
ASSFSAGVSAEAF,TRBV11-1,TRBJ1-1
ASSEQWLAGGYNEQF,TRBV6-1,TRBJ2-1
ASRPPTGNTGELF,TRBV2,TRBJ2-2
ASSLDREGGYT,TRBV18,TRBJ1-2
ASSELGTYNSPLH,TRBV6-1,TRBJ1-6
ASKGSGGSNQPQH,TRBV6-5,TRBJ1-5
ASSLIAGGLNEQF,TRBV5-1,TRBJ2-1
ASSREGETQY,TRBV5-1,TRBJ2-5
ASSRWGLAEGETQY,TRBV4-1,TRBJ2-5
SVGGASSYEQY,TRBV29-1,TRBJ2-7
ASKTPPGQGYTEAF,TRBV19,TRBJ1-1
ASSDWGRNTGELF,TRBV2,TRBJ2-2